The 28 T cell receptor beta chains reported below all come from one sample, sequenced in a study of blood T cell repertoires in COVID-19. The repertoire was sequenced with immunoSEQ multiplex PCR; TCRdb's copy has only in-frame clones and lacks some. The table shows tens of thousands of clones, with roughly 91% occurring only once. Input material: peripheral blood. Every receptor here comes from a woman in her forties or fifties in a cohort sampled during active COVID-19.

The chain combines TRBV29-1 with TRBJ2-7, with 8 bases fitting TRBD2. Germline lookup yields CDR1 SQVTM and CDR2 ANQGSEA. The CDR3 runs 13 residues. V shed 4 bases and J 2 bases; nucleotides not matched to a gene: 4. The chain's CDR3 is CSVVSRGAYEQYF. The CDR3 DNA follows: TGCAGCGTTGTCTCGCGGGGGGCCTACGAGCAGTACTTC.

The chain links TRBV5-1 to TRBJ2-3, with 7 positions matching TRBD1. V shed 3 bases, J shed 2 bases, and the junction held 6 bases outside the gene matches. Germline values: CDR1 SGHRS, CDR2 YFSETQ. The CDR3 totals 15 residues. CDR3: CASSSMGQPTDTQYF. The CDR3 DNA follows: TGCGCCAGCAGCTCAATGGGACAGCCCACAGATACGCAGTATTTT.

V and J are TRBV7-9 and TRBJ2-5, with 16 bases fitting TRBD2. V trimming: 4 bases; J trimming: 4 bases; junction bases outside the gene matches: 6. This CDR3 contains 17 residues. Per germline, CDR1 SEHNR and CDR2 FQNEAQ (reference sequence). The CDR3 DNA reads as TGTGCCAGCAGCTCCGGGACTAGCGGGAGGGCCGCAGAGACCCAGTACTTC. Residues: CASSSGTSGRAAETQYF.

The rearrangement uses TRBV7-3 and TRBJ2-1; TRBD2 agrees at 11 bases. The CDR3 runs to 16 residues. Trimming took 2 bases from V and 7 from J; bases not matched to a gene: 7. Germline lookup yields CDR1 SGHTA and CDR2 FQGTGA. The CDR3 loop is CASSLAGTSGENEQFF. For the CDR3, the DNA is TGTGCCAGCAGCTTAGCCGGGACTAGCGGAGAAAATGAGCAGTTCTTC.

The CDR3 nucleotides read TGCGCCAGCAAACCGGGACTAGCTGGCACAGATACGCAGTATTTT. Protein: CASKPGLAGTDTQYF. This chain joins TRBV10-2 and TRBJ2-3; 9 nucleotides match TRBD2. This CDR3 spans 15 amino acids. Germline CDR1 is WSHSY and CDR2 is SAAADI. Unmatched junction bases numbered 6, after V lost 7 bases and J lost 1 base.

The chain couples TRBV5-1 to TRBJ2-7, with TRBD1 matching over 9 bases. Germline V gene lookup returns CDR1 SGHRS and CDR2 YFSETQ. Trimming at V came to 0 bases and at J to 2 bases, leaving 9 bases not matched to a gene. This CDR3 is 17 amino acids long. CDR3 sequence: CASSLDRGRLAPYEQYF. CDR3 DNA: TGCGCCAGCAGCTTGGACAGGGGGCGCCTGGCCCCCTACGAGCAGTACTTC.

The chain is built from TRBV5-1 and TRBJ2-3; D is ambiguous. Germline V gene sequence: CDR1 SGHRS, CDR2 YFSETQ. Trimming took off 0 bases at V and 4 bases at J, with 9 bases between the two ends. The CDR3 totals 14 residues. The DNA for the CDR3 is TGCGCCAGCAGCTTGGGACATTCCCCAGATACGCAGTATTTT. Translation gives CASSLGHSPDTQYF. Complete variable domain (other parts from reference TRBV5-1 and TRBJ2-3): KAGVTQTPRYLIKTRGQQVTLSCSPISGHRSVSWYQQTPGQGLQFLFEYFSETQRNKGNFPGRFSGRQFSNSRSEMNVSTLELGDSALYLCASSLGHSPDTQYFGPGTRLTVL.

CDR3 loop: CASIRWGEEDTQYF. In nucleotides, the CDR3 is TGTGCCAGCATTAGGTGGGGGGAGGAAGATACGCAGTATTTT. This chain joins TRBV2 and TRBJ2-3; tentatively, D is TRBD2 (6 bases). CDR1 and CDR2 (germline): SNHLY, FYNNEI. The CDR3 has 14 residues. V lost 7 bases and J lost 5, with 16 bases in between.

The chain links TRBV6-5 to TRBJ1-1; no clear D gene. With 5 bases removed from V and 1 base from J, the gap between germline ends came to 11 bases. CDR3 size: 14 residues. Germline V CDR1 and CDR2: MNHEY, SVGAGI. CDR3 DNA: TGTGCCAGCAGTCTAGAACCGAGGAACACTGAAGCTTTCTTT. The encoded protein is CASSLEPRNTEAFF.

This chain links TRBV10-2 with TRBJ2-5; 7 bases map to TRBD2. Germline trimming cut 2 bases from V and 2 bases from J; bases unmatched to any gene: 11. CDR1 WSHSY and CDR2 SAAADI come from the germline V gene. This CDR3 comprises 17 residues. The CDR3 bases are TGCGCCAGCAGTGAGAAAGGTTGGGACTATGTTCAAGAGACCCAGTACTTC. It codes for CASSEKGWDYVQETQYF.

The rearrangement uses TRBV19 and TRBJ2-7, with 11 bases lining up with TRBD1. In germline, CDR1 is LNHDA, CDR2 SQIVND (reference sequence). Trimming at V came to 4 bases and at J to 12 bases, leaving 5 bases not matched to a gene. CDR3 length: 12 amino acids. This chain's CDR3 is CASSTDRGRVYF. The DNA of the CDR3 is TGTGCCAGTAGTACGGACAGGGGGCGCGTGTACTTC.

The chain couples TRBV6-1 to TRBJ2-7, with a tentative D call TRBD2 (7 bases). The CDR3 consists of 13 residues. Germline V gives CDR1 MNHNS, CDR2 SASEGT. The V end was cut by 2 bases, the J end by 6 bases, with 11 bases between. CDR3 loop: CASSEYGGREQYF. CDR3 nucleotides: TGTGCCAGCAGTGAATACGGGGGGCGCGAGCAGTACTTC.

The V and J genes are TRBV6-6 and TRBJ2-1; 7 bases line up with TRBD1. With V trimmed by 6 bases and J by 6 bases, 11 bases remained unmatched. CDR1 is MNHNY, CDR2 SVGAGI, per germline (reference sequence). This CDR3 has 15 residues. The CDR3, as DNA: TGTGCCAGCAGAAAGTCCGGGACAGAAAGCAATGAGCAGTTCTTC. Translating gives CASRKSGTESNEQFF.

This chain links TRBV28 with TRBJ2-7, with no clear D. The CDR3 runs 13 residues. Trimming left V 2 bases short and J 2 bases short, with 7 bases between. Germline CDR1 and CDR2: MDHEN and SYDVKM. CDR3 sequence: CASSLPVTYEQYF. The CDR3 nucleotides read TGTGCCAGCAGTTTACCGGTAACCTACGAGCAGTACTTC.

CDR3: CASSEGWTSGRGLVDEQFF. CDR3 in DNA: TGTGCCAGCAGTGAAGGGTGGACTAGCGGGAGGGGTTTAGTCGATGAGCAGTTCTTC. The chain couples TRBV2 to TRBJ2-1, with TRBD2 matching over 15 bases. The germline gives CDR1 SNHLY, CDR2 FYNNEI. V lost 1 base to trimming and J lost 8 bases; unmatched junction nucleotides: 12. The CDR3 runs 19 residues.

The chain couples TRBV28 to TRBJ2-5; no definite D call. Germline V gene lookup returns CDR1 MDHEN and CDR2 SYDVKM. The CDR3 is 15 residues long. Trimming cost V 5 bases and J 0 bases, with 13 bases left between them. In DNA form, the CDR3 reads TGTGCCAGCAGTGTATACATATGGTACCAAGAGACCCAGTACTTC. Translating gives CASSVYIWYQETQYF.

CDR3 amino acids: CASSLNSLNTEAFF. The CDR3 region has the DNA TGCGCCAGCAGCTTGAACAGCTTGAACACTGAAGCTTTCTTT. The genes are TRBV5-1 and TRBJ1-1, with unresolved D. CDR3 length: 14 residues. V gave up 1 base and J gave up 0 bases, with 7 bases separating them. Germline V gene lookup returns CDR1 SGHRS and CDR2 YFSETQ.

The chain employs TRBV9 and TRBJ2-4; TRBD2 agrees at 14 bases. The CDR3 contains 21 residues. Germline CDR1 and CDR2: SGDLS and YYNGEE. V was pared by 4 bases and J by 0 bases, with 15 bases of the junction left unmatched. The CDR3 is CASSSPGTSGSSDQAKNIQYF. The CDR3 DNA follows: TGTGCCAGCAGCTCTCCCGGGACTAGCGGGAGTTCCGATCAAGCCAAAAACATTCAGTACTTC.

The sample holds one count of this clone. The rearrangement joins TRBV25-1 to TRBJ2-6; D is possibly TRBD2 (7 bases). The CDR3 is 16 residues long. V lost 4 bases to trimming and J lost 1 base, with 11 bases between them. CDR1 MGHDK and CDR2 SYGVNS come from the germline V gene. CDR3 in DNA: TGTGCCAGCAGTGTGGGGGGGCCTTCTGGGGCCAACGTCCTGACTTTC. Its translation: CASSVGGPSGANVLTF. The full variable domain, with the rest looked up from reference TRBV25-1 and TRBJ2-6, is EADIYQTPRYLVIGTGKKITLECSQTMGHDKMYWYQQDPGMELHLIHYSYGVNSTEKGDLSSESTVSRIRTEHFPLTLESARPSHTSQYLCASSVGGPSGANVLTFGAGSRLTVL.

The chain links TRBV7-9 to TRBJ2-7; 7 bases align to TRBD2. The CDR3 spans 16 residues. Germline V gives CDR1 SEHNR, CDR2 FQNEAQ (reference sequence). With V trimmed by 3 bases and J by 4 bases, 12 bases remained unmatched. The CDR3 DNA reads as TGTGCCAGCAGCTTCGATAACAGACTAGCCGGATACGAGCAGTACTTC. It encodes CASSFDNRLAGYEQYF.

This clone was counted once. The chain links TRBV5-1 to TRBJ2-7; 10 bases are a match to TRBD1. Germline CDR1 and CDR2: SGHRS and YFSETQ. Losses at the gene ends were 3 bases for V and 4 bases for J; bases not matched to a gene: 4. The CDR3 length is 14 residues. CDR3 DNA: TGCGCCAGCAGCTCCGGGACAGGGGAGTACGAGCAGTACTTC. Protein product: CASSSGTGEYEQYF.

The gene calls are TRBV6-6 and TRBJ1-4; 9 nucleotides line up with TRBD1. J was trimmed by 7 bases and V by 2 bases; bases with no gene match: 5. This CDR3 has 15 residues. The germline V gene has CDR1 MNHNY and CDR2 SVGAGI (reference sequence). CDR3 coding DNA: TGTGCCAGCAGTTACGGGGACAGGGTTGGTGAAAAACTGTTTTTT. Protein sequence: CASSYGDRVGEKLFF.

The DNA for the CDR3 is TGTGCCAGCAGCTTAGTCCGGACAGGGGATACGCAGTATTTT. Translated: CASSLVRTGDTQYF. The rearrangement joins TRBV7-9 to TRBJ2-3, with 8 bases that match TRBD1. CDR1 SEHNR and CDR2 FQNEAQ come from the germline V gene (reference sequence). This CDR3 has 14 residues. Trimming at V came to 1 base and at J to 6 bases, leaving 3 bases not matched to a gene.

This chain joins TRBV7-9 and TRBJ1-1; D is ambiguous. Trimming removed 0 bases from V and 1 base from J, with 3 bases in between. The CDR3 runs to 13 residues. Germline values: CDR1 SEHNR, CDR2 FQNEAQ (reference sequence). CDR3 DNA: TGTGCCAGCAGCTTAGCACAGAACACTGAAGCTTTCTTT. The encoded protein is CASSLAQNTEAFF.

The CDR3 protein is CASSSDRDYEQYF. In DNA form, the CDR3 reads TGTGCCAGCAGCAGCGACAGGGACTACGAGCAGTACTTC. The chain carries TRBV5-8 and TRBJ2-7, with 7 bases identical to TRBD1. CDR1 and CDR2 from the germline V gene are SGHTS and YDEGEE. This CDR3 comprises 13 residues. The J segment lost 3 bases and the V segment lost 4 bases, leaving 4 bases of the junction unmatched.

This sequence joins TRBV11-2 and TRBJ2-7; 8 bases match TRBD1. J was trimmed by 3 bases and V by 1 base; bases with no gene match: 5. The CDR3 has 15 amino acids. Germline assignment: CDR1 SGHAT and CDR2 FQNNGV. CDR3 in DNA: TGTGCCAGCAGCTTAGGGACAGGGCCAAGCTACGAGCAGTACTTC. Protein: CASSLGTGPSYEQYF.

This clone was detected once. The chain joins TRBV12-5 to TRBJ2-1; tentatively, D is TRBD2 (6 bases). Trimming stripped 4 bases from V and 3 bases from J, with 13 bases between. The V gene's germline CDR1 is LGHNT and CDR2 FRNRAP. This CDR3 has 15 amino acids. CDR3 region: CASGSRLEIYNEQFF. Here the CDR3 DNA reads TGTGCTAGTGGTTCCCGACTAGAGATCTACAATGAGCAGTTCTTC.

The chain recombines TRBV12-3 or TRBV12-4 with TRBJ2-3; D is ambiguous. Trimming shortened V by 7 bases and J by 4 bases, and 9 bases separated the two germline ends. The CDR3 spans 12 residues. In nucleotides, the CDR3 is TGTGCCAGCACCCTAGGCGCAGATACGCAGTATTTT. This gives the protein CASTLGADTQYF.